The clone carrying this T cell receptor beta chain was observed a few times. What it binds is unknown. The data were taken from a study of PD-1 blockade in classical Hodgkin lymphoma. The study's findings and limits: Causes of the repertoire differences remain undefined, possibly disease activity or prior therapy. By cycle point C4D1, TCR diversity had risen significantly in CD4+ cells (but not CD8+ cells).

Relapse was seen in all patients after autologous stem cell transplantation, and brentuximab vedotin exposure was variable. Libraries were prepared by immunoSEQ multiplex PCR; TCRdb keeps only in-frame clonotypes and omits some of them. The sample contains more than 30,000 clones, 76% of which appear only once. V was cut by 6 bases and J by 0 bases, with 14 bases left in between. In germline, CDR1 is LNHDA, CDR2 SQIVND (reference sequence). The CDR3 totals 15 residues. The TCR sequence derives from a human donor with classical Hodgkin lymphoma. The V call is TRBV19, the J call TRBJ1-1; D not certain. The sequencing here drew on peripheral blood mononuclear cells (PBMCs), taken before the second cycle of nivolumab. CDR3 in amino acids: CASRRSAEMNTEAFF. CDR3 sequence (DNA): TGTGCCAGTAGGAGGTCAGCCGAGATGAACACTGAAGCTTTCTTT.